The rows below give T cell receptor beta chains drawn from one sample of a study of T cell responses to AZD1222 COVID-19 vaccine. Repertoires were generated with immunoSEQ multiplex PCR, while TCRdb's copy carries only in-frame clones and drops some. This table has about 140,000 clones, approximately 93% appearing once. The starting material was peripheral blood, obtained on day 0 of MenACWY control vaccination. The source is an adult in good health. CDR3s include the opening cysteine and the closing phenylalanine or tryptophan. Fields, in order: CDR3 protein, CDR3 DNA, D gene, V gene, J gene, clone size. The D gene is left open where the match is weak. Size values are once, few and many counts, or a class for expanded clones, and some rows have none.

CASSLAPLAGEADTQYF	TGTGCCAGCAGCTTAGCTCCACTAGCGGGAGAAGCAGATACGCAGTATTTT	TRBD2	TRBV7-3	TRBJ2-3	.
CASSPSGTVNTEAFF	TGCGCCAGCAGCCCTTCAGGGACTGTCAACACTGAAGCTTTCTTT	.	TRBV4-1	TRBJ1-1	.
CASSRKGQENTEAFF	TGCGCCAGCAGCCGGAAGGGACAGGAGAACACTGAAGCTTTCTTT	TRBD1	TRBV4-3	TRBJ1-1	.
CASSSVTGNHQPQHF	TGCGCCAGCAGCTCAGTGACAGGGAACCATCAGCCCCAGCATTTT	TRBD1	TRBV4-1	TRBJ1-5	.
CASSSDGPQHF	TGTGCCAGCAGTTCGGACGGGCCCCAGCATTTT	.	TRBV28	TRBJ1-5	.
CASSFGLGGTNF	TGTGCCAGCAGTTTCGGGCTAGGGGGCACGAATTTT	TRBD1	TRBV12-3/TRBV12-4	TRBJ1-3	.
CASSPDRRYGYTF	TGTGCCAGCAGCCCCGACCGGCGCTATGGCTACACCTTC	.	TRBV7-2	TRBJ1-2	once
CASSLGYYGYTF	TGTGCCAGCAGCTTAGGATACTATGGCTACACCTTC	.	TRBV28	TRBJ1-2	.
CASSVGRTLPIYF	TGTGCCAGCAGCGTAGGACGGACCTTGCCCATATATTTT	.	TRBV9	TRBJ1-3	.
CASSDATYNSPLHF	TGTGCCAGCAGTGATGCGACCTATAATTCACCCCTCCACTTT	.	TRBV2	TRBJ1-6	.
CASSQGGHQPQHF	TGTGCCAGCAGCCAAGGTGGCCATCAGCCCCAGCATTTT	.	TRBV3-1/TRBV3-2	TRBJ1-5	.
CASRLPGQGGGYTF	TGTGCCAGCAGGTTACCGGGACAGGGGGGTGGCTACACCTTC	TRBD1	TRBV6-6	TRBJ1-2	.
CASRTGYTEAFF	TGTGCCAGCAGGACAGGGTACACTGAAGCTTTCTTT	TRBD1	TRBV12-3/TRBV12-4	TRBJ1-1	.
CASSPLKDTYEQYF	TGTGCCAGCAGCCCCCTTAAGGATACCTACGAGCAGTACTTC	.	TRBV7-2	TRBJ2-7	.
CATSRDGRYYEQYF	TGTGCCACCAGCAGAGATGGGAGGTACTACGAGCAGTACTTC	.	TRBV15	TRBJ2-7	.
CASSLAGNYGYTF	TGTGCCAGCAGCTTAGCCGGGAACTATGGCTACACCTTC	.	TRBV7-2	TRBJ1-2	.
CASSWGQGVINTEAFF	TGCGCCAGCAGCTGGGGACAGGGAGTGATTAACACTGAAGCTTTCTTT	TRBD1	TRBV5-1	TRBJ1-1	.
CASSLADRQGAYGYTF	TGTGCCAGCAGCTTAGCGGATCGACAGGGGGCCTATGGCTACACCTTC	TRBD1	TRBV7-9	TRBJ1-2	.
CASSGRPSRENEQFF	TGTGCCAGCAGCGGTCGGCCCTCACGGGAGAATGAGCAGTTCTTC	.	TRBV13	TRBJ2-1	.
CASSTSRTGGGYRNYGYTF	TGTGCCAGCAGCACCTCTCGGACAGGGGGCGGATATAGGAACTATGGCTACACCTTC	TRBD1	TRBV28	TRBJ1-2	.
CSASNADGRNTQYF	TGCAGTGCTAGTAACGCGGATGGAAGGAATACGCAGTATTTT	.	TRBV20-1	TRBJ2-3	.
CASSYAGGFGGYTF	TGTGCCAGCAGTTATGCAGGGGGCTTTGGTGGCTACACCTTC	TRBD1	TRBV6-5	TRBJ1-2	.
CASSLTAAGGFNTEAFF	TGCGCCAGCAGCTTGACTGCGGCAGGGGGCTTCAACACTGAAGCTTTCTTT	TRBD1	TRBV5-1	TRBJ1-1	.
CASSLVGGIGYTF	TGTGCCAGCAGCTTGGTAGGGGGTATTGGCTACACCTTC	.	TRBV5-4	TRBJ1-2	.
CSARDHHEQFF	TGCAGTGCTAGAGATCACCATGAGCAGTTCTTC	.	TRBV20-1	TRBJ2-1	.
CASSVLPGSANEKLFF	TGTGCCAGCAGCGTTCTTCCAGGGTCTGCTAATGAAAAACTGTTTTTT	.	TRBV7-9	TRBJ1-4	.
CASSRNGGETQYF	TGTGCCAGCAGCCGGAACGGCGGGGAGACCCAGTACTTC	.	TRBV7-9	TRBJ2-5	.
CASSEVLSWDDSYEQYF	TGTGCCAGCAGTGAAGTGCTTTCGTGGGACGACTCCTACGAGCAGTACTTC	.	TRBV6-1	TRBJ2-7	.
CASSLGMTGVNSPLHF	TGCGCCAGCAGCTTGGGGATGACAGGGGTTAATTCACCCCTCCACTTT	TRBD1	TRBV5-1	TRBJ1-6	.
CASSRQPNTGELFF	TGTGCCAGCAGCCGGCAGCCGAACACCGGGGAGCTGTTTTTT	.	TRBV9	TRBJ2-2	.
CASGVAGAGETQYF	TGTGCCAGCGGAGTCGCGGGAGCGGGAGAGACCCAGTACTTC	TRBD2	TRBV2	TRBJ2-5	.
CASADQGNTEAFF	TGTGCCAGCGCCGACCAGGGGAACACTGAAGCTTTCTTT	.	TRBV3-1/TRBV3-2	TRBJ1-1	.